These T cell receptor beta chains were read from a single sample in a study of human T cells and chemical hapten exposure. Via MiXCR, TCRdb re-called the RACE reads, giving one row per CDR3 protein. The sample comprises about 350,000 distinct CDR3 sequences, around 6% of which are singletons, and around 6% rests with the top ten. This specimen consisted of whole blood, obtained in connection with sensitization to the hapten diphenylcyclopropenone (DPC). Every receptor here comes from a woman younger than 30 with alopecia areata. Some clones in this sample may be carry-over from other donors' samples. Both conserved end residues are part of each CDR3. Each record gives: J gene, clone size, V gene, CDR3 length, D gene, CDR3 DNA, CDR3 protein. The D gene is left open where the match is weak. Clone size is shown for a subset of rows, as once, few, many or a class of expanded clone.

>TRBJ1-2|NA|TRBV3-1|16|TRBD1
TGTGCCAGCAGCCCCCCACGTTTACAGGGGTGGCGGGGCTACACCTTC
CASSPPRLQGWRGYTF
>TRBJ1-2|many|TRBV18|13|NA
TGTGCCAGCTCACCGGGGCCGAGCTATGGCTACACCTTC
CASSPGPSYGYTF
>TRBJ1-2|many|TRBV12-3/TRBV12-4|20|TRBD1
TGTGCCACCCTCCCTCCGGGACAGGGGGCCCGGGGATTGGGCCTTTATGGCTACACCTTC
CATLPPGQGARGLGLYGYTF
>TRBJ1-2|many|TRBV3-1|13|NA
TGTGCCAGCAGCCGTCTGAGAACGGATGGCTACACCTTC
CASSRLRTDGYTF
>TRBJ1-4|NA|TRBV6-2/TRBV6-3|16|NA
TGTGCCAGCAGTTACGACGGGTCTGCAACTAATGAAAAACTGTTTTTT
CASSYDGSATNEKLFF
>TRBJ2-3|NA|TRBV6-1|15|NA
TGTGCCAGCAGGTTACAGGGAGTAGGCACAGATACGCAGTATTTT
CASRLQGVGTDTQYF
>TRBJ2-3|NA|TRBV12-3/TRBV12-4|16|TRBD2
TGTGCCAGCAGTTTAAGCGGGTCGGGGGGGCCAGATACGCAGTATTTT
CASSLSGSGGPDTQYF
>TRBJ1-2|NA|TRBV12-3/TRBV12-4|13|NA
TGTGCCAGCACCCTAGGGGGGGGCTATGGCTACACCTTC
CASTLGGGYGYTF
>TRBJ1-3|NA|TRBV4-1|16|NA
TGCGCCAGCAGCCAAGAGGACAGAAGAAACGGAAACACCATATATTTT
CASSQEDRRNGNTIYF
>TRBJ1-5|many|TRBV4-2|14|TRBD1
TGTGCCAGCAGCCATGCAGGGGGAGGTCAGCCCCAGCATTTT
CASSHAGGGQPQHF
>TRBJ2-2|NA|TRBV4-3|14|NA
TGCGCCAGCAGCCAAGTCTTACCTGGCGGGGAGCTGTTTTTT
CASSQVLPGGELFF
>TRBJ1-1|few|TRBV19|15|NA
TGTGCCAGTAGTCTCCGGCCTCAGATGAACACTGAAGCTTTCTTT
CASSLRPQMNTEAFF
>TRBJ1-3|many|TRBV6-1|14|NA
TGTGCCAGCAGTCCGAGCACTTCGGGAAACACCATATATTTT
CASSPSTSGNTIYF
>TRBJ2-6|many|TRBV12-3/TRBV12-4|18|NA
TGTGCCAGCAGTTTAGTCGGACAGTTGAGCTCTGGGGCCAACGTCCTGACTTTC
CASSLVGQLSSGANVLTF
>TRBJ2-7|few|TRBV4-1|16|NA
TGCGCCAGCAGCCATGGTGGGGCAGGGATTGGATACGAGCAGTACTTC
CASSHGGAGIGYEQYF
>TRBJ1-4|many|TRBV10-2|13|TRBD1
TGCGCCAGCGGGCAGGGGGTGGATGAAAAACTGTTTTTT
CASGQGVDEKLFF
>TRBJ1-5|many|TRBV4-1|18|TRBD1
TGCGCCAGCAGCCAAGCCTACCAGGGGCAGGGGGCCGTTCAGCCCCAGCATTTT
CASSQAYQGQGAVQPQHF
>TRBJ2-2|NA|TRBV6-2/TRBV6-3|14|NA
TGTGCCAGCAGTTACTATGCGCTCACCGGGGAGCTGTTTTTT
CASSYYALTGELFF
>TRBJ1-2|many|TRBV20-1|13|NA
TGCAGTGCTAGAGATTCCGTAACCTATGGCTACACCTTC
CSARDSVTYGYTF
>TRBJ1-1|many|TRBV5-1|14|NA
TGCGCCAGCAGCTATGGGGGAATGAACACTGAAGCTTTCTTT
CASSYGGMNTEAFF
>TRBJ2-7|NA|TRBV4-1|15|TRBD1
TGCGCCAGCAGCCATGAACAGGGGGGAACCTACGAGCAGTACTTC
CASSHEQGGTYEQYF
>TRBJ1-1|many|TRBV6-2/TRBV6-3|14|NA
TGTGCCAGCAGTTACGGGGCGGGGGTCGCTGAAGCTTTCTTT
CASSYGAGVAEAFF
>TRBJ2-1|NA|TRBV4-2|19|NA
TGTGCCAGCAGCCCCGGACTCAATCTTTTTCCGAGCTCCTACAATGAGCAGTTCTTC
CASSPGLNLFPSSYNEQFF
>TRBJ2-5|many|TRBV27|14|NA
TGTGCCAGCAGTTTTACAGGGAGGGGAGAGACCCAGTACTTC
CASSFTGRGETQYF
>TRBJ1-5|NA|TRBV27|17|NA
TGTGCCAGCAGTCATAGGACGGGTAGTTATAGCAATCAGCCCCAGCATTTT
CASSHRTGSYSNQPQHF
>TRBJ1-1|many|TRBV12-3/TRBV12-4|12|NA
TGTGCCAGCAGTTTTATAGGGGGTGGAGCTTTCTTT
CASSFIGGGAFF
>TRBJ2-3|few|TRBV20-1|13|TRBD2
TGCAGTGCTCTAGCGGGGGGCACAGATACGCAGTATTTT
CSALAGGTDTQYF
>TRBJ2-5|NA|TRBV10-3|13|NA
TGTGCCATCAGTGAGTCGGCCGAAGAGACCCAGTACTTC
CAISESAEETQYF
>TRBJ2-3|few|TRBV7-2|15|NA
TGTGCCAGCAGCCCGCAGGGGGGGCGTGGGGATACGCAGTATTTT
CASSPQGGRGDTQYF
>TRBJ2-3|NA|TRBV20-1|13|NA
TGCAGGCTCGATCCGGGAAGCACAGATACGCAGTATTTT
CRLDPGSTDTQYF
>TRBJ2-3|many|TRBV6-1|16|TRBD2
TGTGCCAGCACCCTTAGCGGGGGGGCCAGCGCAGATACGCAGTATTTT
CASTLSGGASADTQYF
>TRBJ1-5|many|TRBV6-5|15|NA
TGTGCCAGCAGGCGCCAGCGTGGCAGCAATCAGCCCCAGCATTTT
CASRRQRGSNQPQHF
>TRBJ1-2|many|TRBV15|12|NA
TGTGCCACCACCCAAGACCTTAATGGCTACACCTTC
CATTQDLNGYTF
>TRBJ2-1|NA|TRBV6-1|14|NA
TGTGCCAGCAGAGACGATAAACGATCCAATGAGCAGTTCTTC
CASRDDKRSNEQFF
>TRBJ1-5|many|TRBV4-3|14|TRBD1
TGCGCCAGCAGCCAGATGACAGGGGATCAGCCCCAGCATTTT
CASSQMTGDQPQHF
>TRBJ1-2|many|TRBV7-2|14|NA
TGTGCCAGCAGCTTAACGAGCACAGATTATGGCTACACCTTC
CASSLTSTDYGYTF
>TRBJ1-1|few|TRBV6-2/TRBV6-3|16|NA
TGTGCCAGCAGCCCTTTCTTAGGACGGACGAACACTGAAGCTTTCTTT
CASSPFLGRTNTEAFF
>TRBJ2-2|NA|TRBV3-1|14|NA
TGTGCCAGCAGCCCATCTTCCCGAACCGGGGAGCTGTTTTTT
CASSPSSRTGELFF
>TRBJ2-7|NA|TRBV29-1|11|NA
TGCAGCGTCCTCTGGATCGACGAGCAGTACTTC
CSVLWIDEQYF
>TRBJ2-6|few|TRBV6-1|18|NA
TGTGCCAGCAGTGAAGAGTTTTTACGGGCCTCTGGGGCCAACGTCCTGACTTTC
CASSEEFLRASGANVLTF
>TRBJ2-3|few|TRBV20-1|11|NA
TGCAGTGCGCAACTAGAAAATACGCAGTATTTT
CSAQLENTQYF
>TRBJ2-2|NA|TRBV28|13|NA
TGTGCCACCCCGGACAGGAACACCGGGGAGCTGTTTTTT
CATPDRNTGELFF
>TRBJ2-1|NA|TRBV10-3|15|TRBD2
TGTGCCATCAATTCGGGACTAGCGGGGGACAATGAGCAGTTCTTC
CAINSGLAGDNEQFF
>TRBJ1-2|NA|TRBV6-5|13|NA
TGTGCCAGCAGACGACTGGCCCGCTATGGCTACACCTTC
CASRRLARYGYTF
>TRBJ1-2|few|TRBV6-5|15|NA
TGTGCCAGCAGTTATTCAGGACGGGGACACTATGGCTACACCTTC
CASSYSGRGHYGYTF
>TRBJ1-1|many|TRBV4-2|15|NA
TGTGCCAGCAGCCAAGAATGGCGGAAGAACACTGAAGCTTTCTTT
CASSQEWRKNTEAFF
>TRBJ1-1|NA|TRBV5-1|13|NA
TGCGCCAGCACGGACAGTTGGAACACTGAAGCTTTCTTT
CASTDSWNTEAFF
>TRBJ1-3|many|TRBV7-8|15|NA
TGTGCCAGCAGCCCCCTAGCGGGGTCTGGAAACACCATATATTTT
CASSPLAGSGNTIYF
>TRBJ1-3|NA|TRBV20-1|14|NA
TGCAGTGCTAGAGATCCGGGATCTGGAAACACCATATATTTT
CSARDPGSGNTIYF
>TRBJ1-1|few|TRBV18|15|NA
TGTGCCAGCTCAACGTTTGGGGGGAGGGGTACTGAAGCTTTCTTT
CASSTFGGRGTEAFF
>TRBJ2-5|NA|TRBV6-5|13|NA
TGTGCCAGCAGTTTTAATATTTTAGAGACCCAGTACTTC
CASSFNILETQYF